In this sample, the clone carrying this T cell receptor beta chain turned up a few times. This record comes from a study of shared T cell receptors in the human thymus. Produced via immunoSEQ multiplex PCR; TCRdb's table is partial and in-frame only. The sample lists hundreds of thousands of clones; 88% were seen once. The CDR3 runs 16 residues. The germline gives CDR1 LNHNV, CDR2 YYDKDF (reference sequence). The V and J ends lost 0 bases and 0 bases, in that order; junction bases with no gene match: 5. These data were also reused for a study on human thymus T cells. That source notes: It was from resections taken during corrective heart surgery that the thymus tissue came. A high degree of thymic repertoire overlap among unrelated individuals was reported in related research.

The clonotype comes from a boy younger than two with a congenital heart defect. The chain uses TRBV15 and TRBJ2-7, with 7 bases matching TRBD1. The sample comprised thymocytes. CDR3 loop: CATSRDPGTASYEQYF. CDR3 DNA: TGTGCCACCAGCAGAGATCCCGGGACAGCCTCCTACGAGCAGTACTTC.